This TCR beta chain was sequenced in a study of Ad26.COV2.S vaccination and SARS-CoV-2 variants. Overall study context: Once, or twice with 56 days between doses, Ad26.COV2.S was given intramuscularly.

Treatment in this sample: some 20 received Ad26.COV2.S at low or high dose, single or two shots; several received placebo; per-sample allocation not given. Sampling took place 63 days after the first vaccine or placebo injection. Whole-study findings and limits: For non-spike TCRs, breadth in vaccine recipients resembled that in placebo recipients. Post-vaccination spike-specific CD8+ and CD4+ T cell responses reportedly had substantial breadth. It is possible that the TCR breadth and depth analyses underestimated the total T cell responses.

In this sample, this clone turned up once. Antigen: not known. Data came from immunoSEQ multiplex PCR; TCRdb stores just in-frame clones and leaves some out. The table shows around 450,000 clones, with 80% to 90% occurring only once. Deletions cut 2 bases from V and 2 bases from J, with 7 bases between. The CDR3 has 13 amino acids. CDR1 ENHRY and CDR2 SYGVKD come from the germline V gene. The source is a person between 18 and 60 years old who received the Ad26.COV2.S COVID-19 vaccine or a placebo. The chain has TRBV10-3 and TRBJ2-7; no firm D call. The sequencing used peripheral blood, collected in a trial of Ad26.COV2.S vaccine versus placebo. In DNA, the CDR3 is TGTGCCATCAGTGAGCCCAACCCCTACGAGCAGTACTTC. Protein product: CAISEPNPYEQYF.